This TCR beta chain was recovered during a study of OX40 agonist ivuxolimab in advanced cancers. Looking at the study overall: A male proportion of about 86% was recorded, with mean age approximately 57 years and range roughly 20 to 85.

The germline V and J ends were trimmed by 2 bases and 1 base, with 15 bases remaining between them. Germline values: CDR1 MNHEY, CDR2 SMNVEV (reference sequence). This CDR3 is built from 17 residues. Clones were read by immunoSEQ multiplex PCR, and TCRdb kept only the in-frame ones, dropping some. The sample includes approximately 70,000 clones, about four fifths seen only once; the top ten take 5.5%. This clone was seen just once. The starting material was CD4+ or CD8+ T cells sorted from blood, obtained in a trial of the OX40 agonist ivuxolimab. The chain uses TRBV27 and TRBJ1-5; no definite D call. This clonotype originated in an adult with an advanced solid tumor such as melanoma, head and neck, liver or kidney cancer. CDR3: CASSLIWEPRSNQPQHF. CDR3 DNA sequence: TGTGCCAGCAGTTTAATCTGGGAACCTAGGAGCAATCAGCCCCAGCATTTT.